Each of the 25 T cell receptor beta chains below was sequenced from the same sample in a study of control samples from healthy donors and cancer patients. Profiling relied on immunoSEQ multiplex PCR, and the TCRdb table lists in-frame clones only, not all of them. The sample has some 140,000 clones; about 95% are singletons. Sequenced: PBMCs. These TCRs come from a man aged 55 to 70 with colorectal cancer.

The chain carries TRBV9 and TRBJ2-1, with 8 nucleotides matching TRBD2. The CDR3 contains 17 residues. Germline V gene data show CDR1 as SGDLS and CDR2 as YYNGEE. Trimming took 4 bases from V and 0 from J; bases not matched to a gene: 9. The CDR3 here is CASSFPSGGLSYNEQFF. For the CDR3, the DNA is TGTGCCAGCAGCTTCCCAAGCGGGGGCCTCTCCTACAATGAGCAGTTCTTC. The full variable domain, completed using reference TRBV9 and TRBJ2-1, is DSGVTQTPKHLITATGQRVTLRCSPRSGDLSVYWYQQSLDQGLQFLIQYYNGEERAKGNILERFSAQQFPDLHSELNLSSLELGDSALYFCASSFPSGGLSYNEQFFGPGTRLTVL.

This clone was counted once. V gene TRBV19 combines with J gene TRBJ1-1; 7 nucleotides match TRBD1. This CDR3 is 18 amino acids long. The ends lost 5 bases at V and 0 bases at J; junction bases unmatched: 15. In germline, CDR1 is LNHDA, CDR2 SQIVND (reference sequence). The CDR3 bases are TGTGCCAGTAGTCCACCACAGGGGCCGGGACCCTTGAACACTGAAGCTTTCTTT. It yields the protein CASSPPQGPGPLNTEAFF. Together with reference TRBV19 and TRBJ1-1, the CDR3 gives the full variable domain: DGGITQSPKYLFRKEGQNVTLSCEQNLNHDAMYWYRQDPGQGLRLIYYSQIVNDFQKGDIAEGYSVSREKKESFPLTVTSAQKNPTAFYLCASSPPQGPGPLNTEAFFGQGTRLTVV.

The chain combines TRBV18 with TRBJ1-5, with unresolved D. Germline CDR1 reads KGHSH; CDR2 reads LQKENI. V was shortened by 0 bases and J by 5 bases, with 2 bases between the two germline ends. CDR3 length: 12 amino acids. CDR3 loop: CASSPPDQPQHF. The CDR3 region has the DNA TGTGCCAGCTCACCACCGGATCAGCCCCAGCATTTT. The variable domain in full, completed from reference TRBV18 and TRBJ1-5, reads NAGVMQNPRHLVRRRGQEARLRCSPMKGHSHVYWYRQLPEEGLKFMVYLQKENIIDESGMPKERFSAEFPKEGPSILRIQQVVRGDSAAYFCASSPPDQPQHFGDGTRLSIL.

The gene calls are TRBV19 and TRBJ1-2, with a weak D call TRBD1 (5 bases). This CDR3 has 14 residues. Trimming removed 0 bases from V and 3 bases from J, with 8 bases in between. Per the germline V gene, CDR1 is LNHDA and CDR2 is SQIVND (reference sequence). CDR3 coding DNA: TGTGCCAGTAGTATAGATATGGGGGACTATGGCTACACCTTC. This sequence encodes CASSIDMGDYGYTF.

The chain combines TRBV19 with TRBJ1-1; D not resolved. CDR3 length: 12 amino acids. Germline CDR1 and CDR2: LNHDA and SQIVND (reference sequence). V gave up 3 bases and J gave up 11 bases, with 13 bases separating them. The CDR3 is CASSMRIGFAFF. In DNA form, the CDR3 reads TGTGCCAGTAGTATGCGTATAGGGTTCGCTTTCTTT.

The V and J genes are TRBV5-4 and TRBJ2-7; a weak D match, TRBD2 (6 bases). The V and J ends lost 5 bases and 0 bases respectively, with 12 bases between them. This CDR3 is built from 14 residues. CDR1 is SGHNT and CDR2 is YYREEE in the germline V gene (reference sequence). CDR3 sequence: CASSTGVHSYEQYF. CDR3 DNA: TGTGCCAGCAGTACGGGGGTCCACTCCTACGAGCAGTACTTC.

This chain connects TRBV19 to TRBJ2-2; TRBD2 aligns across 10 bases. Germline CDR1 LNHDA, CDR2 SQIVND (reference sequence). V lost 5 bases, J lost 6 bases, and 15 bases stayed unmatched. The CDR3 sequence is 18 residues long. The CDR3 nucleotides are TGTGCCAGTAGTGCCCCCCCGGCTAGCGGGGGCCCCCCCGGGGAGCTGTTTTTT. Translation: CASSAPPASGGPPGELFF.

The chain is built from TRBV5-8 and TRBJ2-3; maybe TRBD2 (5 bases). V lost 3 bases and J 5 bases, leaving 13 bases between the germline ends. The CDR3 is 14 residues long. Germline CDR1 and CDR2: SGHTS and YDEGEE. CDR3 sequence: CASSSPSRGDTQYF. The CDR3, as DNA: TGTGCCAGCAGCTCACCCTCACGGGGAGATACGCAGTATTTT. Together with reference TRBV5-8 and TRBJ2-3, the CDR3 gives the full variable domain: EAGVTQSPTHLIKTRGQQATLRCSPISGHTSVYWYQQALGLGLQFLLWYDEGEERNRGNFPPRFSGRQFPNYSSELNVNALELEDSALYLCASSSPSRGDTQYFGPGTRLTVL.

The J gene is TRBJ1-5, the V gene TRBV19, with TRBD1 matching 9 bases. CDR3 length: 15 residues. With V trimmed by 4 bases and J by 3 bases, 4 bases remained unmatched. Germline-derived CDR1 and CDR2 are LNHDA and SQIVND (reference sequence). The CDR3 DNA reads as TGTGCCAGTAGTACACAGGGGGCTTCCAATCAGCCCCAGCATTTT. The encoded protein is CASSTQGASNQPQHF. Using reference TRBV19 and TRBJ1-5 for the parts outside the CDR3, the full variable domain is DGGITQSPKYLFRKEGQNVTLSCEQNLNHDAMYWYRQDPGQGLRLIYYSQIVNDFQKGDIAEGYSVSREKKESFPLTVTSAQKNPTAFYLCASSTQGASNQPQHFGDGTRLSIL.

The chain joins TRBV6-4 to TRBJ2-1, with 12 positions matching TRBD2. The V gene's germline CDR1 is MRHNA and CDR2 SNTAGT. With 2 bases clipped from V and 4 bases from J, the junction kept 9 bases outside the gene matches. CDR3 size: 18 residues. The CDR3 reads CASSDDLAGGHIYNEQFF. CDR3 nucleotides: TGTGCCAGCAGTGACGATCTAGCGGGGGGGCATATTTACAATGAGCAGTTCTTC.

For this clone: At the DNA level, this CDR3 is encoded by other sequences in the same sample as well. Here the CDR3 DNA reads TGTGCCAGCAGTTACGGCGAGGGCAATCAGCCCCAGCATTTT. Amino acid sequence: CASSYGEGNQPQHF. This chain uses TRBV6-2 or TRBV6-3 with TRBJ1-5; no clear D. This CDR3 is built from 14 residues. Germline CDR1 and CDR2: MNHEY and SVGEGT. V shed 2 bases and J shed 2 bases, with 7 bases lying between them.

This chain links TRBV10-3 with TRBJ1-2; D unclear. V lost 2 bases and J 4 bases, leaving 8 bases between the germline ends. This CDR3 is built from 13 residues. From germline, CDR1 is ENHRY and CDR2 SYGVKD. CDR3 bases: TGTGCCATCAGTGAGGCTGGGATCTATGGCTACACCTTC. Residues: CAISEAGIYGYTF.

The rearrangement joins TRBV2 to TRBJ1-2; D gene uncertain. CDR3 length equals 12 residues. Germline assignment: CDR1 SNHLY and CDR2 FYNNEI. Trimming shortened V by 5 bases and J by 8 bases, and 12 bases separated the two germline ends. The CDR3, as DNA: TGTGCCAGCAGTCCGCCGGACGGAGGCTACACCTTC. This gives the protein CASSPPDGGYTF.

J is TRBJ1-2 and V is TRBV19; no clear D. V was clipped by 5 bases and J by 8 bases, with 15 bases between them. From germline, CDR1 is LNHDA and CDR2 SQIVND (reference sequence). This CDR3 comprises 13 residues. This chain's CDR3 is CASSLYQPGGYTF. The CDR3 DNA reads TGTGCCAGTAGTCTCTATCAGCCGGGAGGCTACACCTTC.

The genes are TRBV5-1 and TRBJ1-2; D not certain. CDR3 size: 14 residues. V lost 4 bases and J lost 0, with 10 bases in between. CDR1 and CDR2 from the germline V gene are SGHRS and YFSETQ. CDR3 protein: CASSMDGPNYGYTF. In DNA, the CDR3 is TGCGCCAGCAGCATGGACGGACCTAACTATGGCTACACCTTC.

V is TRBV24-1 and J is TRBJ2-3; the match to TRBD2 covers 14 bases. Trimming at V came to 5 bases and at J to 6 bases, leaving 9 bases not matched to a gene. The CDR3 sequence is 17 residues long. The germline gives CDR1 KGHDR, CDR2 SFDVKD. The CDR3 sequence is CATSGPRLAGGRDTQYF. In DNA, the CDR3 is TGTGCCACCAGTGGCCCCCGACTAGCGGGGGGGCGGGATACGCAGTATTTT.

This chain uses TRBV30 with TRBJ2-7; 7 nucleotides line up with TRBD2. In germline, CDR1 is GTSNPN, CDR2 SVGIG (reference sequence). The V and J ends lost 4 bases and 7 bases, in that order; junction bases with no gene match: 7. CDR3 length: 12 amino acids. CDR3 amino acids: CAWTPIGREQYF. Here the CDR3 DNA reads TGTGCCTGGACCCCCATCGGGAGGGAGCAGTACTTC.

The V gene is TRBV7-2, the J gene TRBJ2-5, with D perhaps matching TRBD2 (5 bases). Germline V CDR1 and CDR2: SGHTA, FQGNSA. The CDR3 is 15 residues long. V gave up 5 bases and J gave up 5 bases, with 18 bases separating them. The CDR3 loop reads CASSASGLTHETQYF. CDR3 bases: TGTGCCAGCAGCGCTTCCGGACTTACGCACGAGACCCAGTACTTC.

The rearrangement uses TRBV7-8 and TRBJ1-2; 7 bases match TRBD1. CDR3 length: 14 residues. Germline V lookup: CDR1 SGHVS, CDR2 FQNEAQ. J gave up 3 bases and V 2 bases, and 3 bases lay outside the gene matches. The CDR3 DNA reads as TGTGCCAGCAGCTTATCCCAGGGGGACTATGGCTACACCTTC. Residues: CASSLSQGDYGYTF.

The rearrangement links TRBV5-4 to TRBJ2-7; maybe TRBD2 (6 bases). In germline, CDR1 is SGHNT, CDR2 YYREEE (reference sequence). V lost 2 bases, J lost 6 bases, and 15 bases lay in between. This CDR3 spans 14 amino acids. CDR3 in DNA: TGTGCCAGCAGCTTCGACCGGGAGATCACCGAGCAGTACTTC. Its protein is CASSFDREITEQYF.

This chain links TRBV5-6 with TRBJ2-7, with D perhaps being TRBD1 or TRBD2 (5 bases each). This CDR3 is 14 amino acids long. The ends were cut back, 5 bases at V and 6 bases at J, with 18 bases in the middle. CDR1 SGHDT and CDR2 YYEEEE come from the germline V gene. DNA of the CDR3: TGTGCCAGCAGTCCCGGGACGGCCCTCTCCGAGCAGTACTTC. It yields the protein CASSPGTALSEQYF.

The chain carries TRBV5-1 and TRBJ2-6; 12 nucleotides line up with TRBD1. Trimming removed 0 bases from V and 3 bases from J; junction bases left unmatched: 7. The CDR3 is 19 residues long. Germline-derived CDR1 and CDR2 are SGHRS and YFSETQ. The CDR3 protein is CASSLAPGQGALGANVLTF. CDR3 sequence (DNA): TGCGCCAGCAGCTTGGCCCCGGGACAGGGGGCGCTTGGGGCCAACGTCCTGACTTTC. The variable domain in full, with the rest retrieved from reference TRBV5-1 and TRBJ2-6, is KAGVTQTPRYLIKTRGQQVTLSCSPISGHRSVSWYQQTPGQGLQFLFEYFSETQRNKGNFPGRFSGRQFSNSRSEMNVSTLELGDSALYLCASSLAPGQGALGANVLTFGAGSRLTVL.

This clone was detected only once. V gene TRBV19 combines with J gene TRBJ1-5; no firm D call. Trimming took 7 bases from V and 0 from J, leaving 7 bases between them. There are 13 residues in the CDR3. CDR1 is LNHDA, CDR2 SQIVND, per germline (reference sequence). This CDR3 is CASNADSNQPQHF. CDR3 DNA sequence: TGTGCCAGTAACGCCGATAGCAATCAGCCCCAGCATTTT.

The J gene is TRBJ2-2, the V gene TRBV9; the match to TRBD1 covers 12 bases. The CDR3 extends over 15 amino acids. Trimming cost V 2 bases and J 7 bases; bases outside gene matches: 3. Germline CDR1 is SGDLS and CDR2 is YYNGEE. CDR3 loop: CASSVGTGGLGELFF. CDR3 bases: TGTGCCAGCAGCGTCGGGACAGGGGGCCTCGGGGAGCTGTTTTTT.

The CDR3 DNA sequence: TGTGCCAGCAGTGCCCGGCGGTGGGGGGAGGGCACTGAAGCTTTCTTT. Translating it yields CASSARRWGEGTEAFF. The chain links TRBV2 to TRBJ1-1, with a tentative D call TRBD1 (5 bases). Germline V gene lookup returns CDR1 SNHLY and CDR2 FYNNEI. V dropped 4 bases and J dropped 4 bases, with 19 bases sitting between them. This CDR3 has 16 residues.